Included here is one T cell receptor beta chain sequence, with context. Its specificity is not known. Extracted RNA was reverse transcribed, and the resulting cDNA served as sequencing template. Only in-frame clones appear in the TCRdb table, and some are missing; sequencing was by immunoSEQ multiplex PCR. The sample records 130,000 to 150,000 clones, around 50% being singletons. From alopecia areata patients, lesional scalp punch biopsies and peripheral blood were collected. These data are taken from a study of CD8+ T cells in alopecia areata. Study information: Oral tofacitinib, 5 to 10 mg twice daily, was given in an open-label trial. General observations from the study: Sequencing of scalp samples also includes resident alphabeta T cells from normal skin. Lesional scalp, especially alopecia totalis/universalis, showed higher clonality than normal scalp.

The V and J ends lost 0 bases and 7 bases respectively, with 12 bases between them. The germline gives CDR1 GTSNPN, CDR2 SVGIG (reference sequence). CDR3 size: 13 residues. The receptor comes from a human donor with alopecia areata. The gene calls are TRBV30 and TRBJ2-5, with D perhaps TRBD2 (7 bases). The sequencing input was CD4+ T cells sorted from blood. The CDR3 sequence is CAWSVNRGGTQYF. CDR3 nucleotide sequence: TGTGCCTGGAGTGTAAATAGGGGGGGGACCCAGTACTTC.